This T cell receptor beta chain was captured in a study of CD8 T cells in Susac syndrome. Sequencing of TCR beta drew on CD8+ and CD4+ T cells from blood. The study used treatment-naive patients who had stable or active relapsing-remitting disease as multiple sclerosis controls. TEMRA cells were enriched by FACS, while CD8+ and CD4+ T cells were obtained through a negative isolation that was performed magnetically. Germline lookup yields CDR1 PRHDT and CDR2 FYEKMQ (reference sequence). Between the trimmed V and J ends, which lost 4 bases and 8 bases, there was a span of 14 bases. This CDR3 is 14 amino acids long. It was with random hexamers that roughly 0.45 to 1 ug RNA was reverse transcribed. Multiplex PCR with immunoSEQ amplified the TCR beta CDR3 across 54 Vbeta and 13 Jbeta. TCRdb re-called the immunoSEQ multiplex PCR reads through MiXCR, storing one row per CDR3 protein. The table has some 260,000 distinct CDR3 sequences, roughly 84% seen once.

The sequence was collected from a human donor with multiple sclerosis. The chain links TRBV13 to TRBJ1-4, with D perhaps TRBD1 (5 bases). Sequences were obtained from CD8+ T cells from PBMCs. CDR3 bases: TGTGCCAGCAGCTACCAAGCAACAGGCGAAAAACTGTTTTTT. Encoded protein: CASSYQATGEKLFF. Based on the CDR3 plus reference TRBV13 and TRBJ1-4, the full variable domain is AAGVIQSPRHLIKEKRETATLKCYPIPRHDTVYWYQQGPGQDPQFLISFYEKMQSDKGSIPDRFSAQQFSDYHSELNMSSLELGDSALYFCASSYQATGEKLFFGSGTQLSVL.